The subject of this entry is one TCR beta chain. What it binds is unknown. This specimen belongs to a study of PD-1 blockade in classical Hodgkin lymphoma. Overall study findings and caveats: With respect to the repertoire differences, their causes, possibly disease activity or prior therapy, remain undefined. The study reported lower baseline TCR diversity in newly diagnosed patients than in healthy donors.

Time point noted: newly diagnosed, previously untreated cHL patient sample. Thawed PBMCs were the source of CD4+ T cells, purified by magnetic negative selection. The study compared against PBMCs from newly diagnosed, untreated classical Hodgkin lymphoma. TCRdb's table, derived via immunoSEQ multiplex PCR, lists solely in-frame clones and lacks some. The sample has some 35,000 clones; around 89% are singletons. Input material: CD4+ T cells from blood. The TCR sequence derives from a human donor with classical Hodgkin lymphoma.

DNA for the CDR3: TGTGCCAGCAGCTTACCTGGAGGGCCCCCAGCAACTAATGAAAAACTGTTTTTT. Encoded protein: CASSLPGGPPATNEKLFF. V and J are TRBV11-3 and TRBJ1-4; no definite D call. CDR1 is SGHNT, CDR2 YENEEA, per germline. This CDR3 is 18 amino acids long. V dropped 2 bases and J dropped 0 bases, with 16 bases sitting between them.